This paragraph reports one T cell receptor beta chain. Its antigen is unknown. Per-base quality was not reported, and no clone a single base away is much larger than it. This sample stems from a study of blood T cell repertoires in COVID-19 (dated by TCRdb to the early 2020s). For context, the study as a whole: Samples from collaborators originated in the United States, Italy and Spain and spanned both the acute and convalescent phases of COVID-19. The prospective study material was composed of cDNA or gDNA derived from T cells, B-cell-depleted T cells, or PBMCs. Subjects who had been exposed to COVID-19, were actively infected with it, or had recovered from it provided the deeply sampled blood TCRbeta repertoires that made up the dataset. The repertoires were released in a freely available public database meant as a resource for research on the immune response to SARS-CoV-2. Samples were obtained from the ongoing ImmuneRACE study (first 160 participants) and from about 1,300 subjects provided by 6 global collaborators. Nearly every sample came with metadata listing a de-identified subject ID, COVID-19 status, age in years and sex. Where available, HLA class I and class II types were taken from metadata supplied by the sample provider and were not determined by assay-based typing. General findings and caveats noted by the study authors: The quantity of clinical and demographic metadata differed by source and by participant and was supplied without curation.

TCRbeta CDR3 regions were amplified from genomic DNA using the immunoSEQ Assay, a bias-controlled multiplex PCR. The paper's data handling went like this. Within the assay, amplification of reference gene primers was used to estimate how many nucleated cells each sample contained. Sequence reads were collapsed and filtered to measure the absolute abundance of every unique TCRbeta CDR3 rearrangement. For each sample, productive Simpson clonality was calculated as the square root of Simpson's diversity index over productive rearrangements. TCRdb carries this immuneACCESS record with in-frame sequences only. Its versions omit some clonotypes, under half of them owing to an unresolved V gene in the studies checked, with the rest unexplained. V, J and clone size derive from that table, while D and trimming were established from the DNA sequence. This sample gives around 250,000 clones in total; 70% to 90% of them show up just once. The ten largest clones represent about 4.5% of the sample.

The CDR1 and CDR2 encoded by the germline V gene are MGHRA and YSYEKL. V loses 4 bases at its end and J loses 5 bases; junction bases beyond the gene matches: 7. The cysteine opens and the phenylalanine closes a CDR3 of 16 amino acids. The only DNA kept is the CDR3, 48 bases in frame from the first base. A second Seattle source provided samples from volunteer blood donors who had recovered from COVID-19. Whole blood was collected in K2EDTA tubes by collaborating institutions according to the institutions' own protocols. For TCRbeta analysis, collaborator samples were shipped as frozen whole blood, as isolated PBMCs, or as DNA extracted from either sample type.

The receptor comes from a man aged 55 to 70 who had recovered from COVID-19. The sample taken for sequencing was peripheral blood. The receptor chain draws on TRBV4-1 and TRBJ1-4, with TRBD1 matching 10 junction bases. CDR3 region: CASSPIVGQGNEKLFF. The nucleotide sequence is TGCGCCAGCAGCCCGATAGTGGGACAGGGGAATGAAAAACTGTTTTTT.